This T cell receptor (beta chain) was recorded in a study of long-term antiretroviral therapy in people with HIV. Study-level results: Repertoires from HIV showed CDR3 length ranges narrower than those of controls. Although diversity increased after ART, it remained lower than in transplant donor controls. Information on adherence, resistance and therapy changes was unavailable.

Each HIV-infected participant was given treatment in the United States. Trimming took off 5 bases at V and 8 bases at J, with 18 bases between the two ends. This CDR3 is built from 15 residues. Germline lookup yields CDR1 MDHEN and CDR2 SYDVKM. About this clone: The antigen is undetermined.

Runs used v3.0 of the immunoSEQ assay and were done at survey level. The method was immunoSEQ multiplex PCR; TCRdb's version includes in-frame clones alone and lacks a portion of them. The profile shows 15,000 to 20,000 clones, 75% to 85% of them singletons. This sample comprised unsorted PBMCs, obtained at the start of antiretroviral therapy, before treatment. The clonotype comes from a man between 18 and 29 years old with HIV. V usage is TRBV28 and J usage is TRBJ1-4, with D possibly being TRBD1 (5 bases). CDR3: CASSPRLGVLEKLFF. The CDR3 coding sequence is TGTGCCAGCAGTCCCCGCTTGGGGGTTTTGGAAAAACTGTTTTTT. The full variable domain, its missing parts supplied by reference TRBV28 and TRBJ1-4, is DVKVTQSSRYLVKRTGEKVFLECVQDMDHENMFWYRQDPGLGLRLIYFSYDVKMKEKGDIPEGYSVSREKKERFSLILESASTNQTSMYLCASSPRLGVLEKLFFGSGTQLSVL.